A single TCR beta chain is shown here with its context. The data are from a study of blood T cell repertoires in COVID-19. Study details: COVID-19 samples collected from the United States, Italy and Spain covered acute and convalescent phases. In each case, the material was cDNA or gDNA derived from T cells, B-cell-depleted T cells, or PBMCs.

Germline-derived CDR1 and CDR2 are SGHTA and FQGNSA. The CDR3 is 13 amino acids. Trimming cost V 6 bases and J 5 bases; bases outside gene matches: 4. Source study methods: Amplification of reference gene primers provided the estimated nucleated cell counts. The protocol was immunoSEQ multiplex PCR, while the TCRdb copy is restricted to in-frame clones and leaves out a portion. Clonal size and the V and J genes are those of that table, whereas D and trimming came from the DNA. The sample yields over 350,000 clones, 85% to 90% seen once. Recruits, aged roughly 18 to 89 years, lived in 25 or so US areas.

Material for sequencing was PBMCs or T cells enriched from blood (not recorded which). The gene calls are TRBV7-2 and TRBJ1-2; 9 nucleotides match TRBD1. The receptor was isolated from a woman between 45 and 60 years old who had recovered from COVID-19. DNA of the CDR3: TGTGCCAGCAGGGCGACAGGGGGATATGGCTACACCTTC. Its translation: CASRATGGYGYTF.